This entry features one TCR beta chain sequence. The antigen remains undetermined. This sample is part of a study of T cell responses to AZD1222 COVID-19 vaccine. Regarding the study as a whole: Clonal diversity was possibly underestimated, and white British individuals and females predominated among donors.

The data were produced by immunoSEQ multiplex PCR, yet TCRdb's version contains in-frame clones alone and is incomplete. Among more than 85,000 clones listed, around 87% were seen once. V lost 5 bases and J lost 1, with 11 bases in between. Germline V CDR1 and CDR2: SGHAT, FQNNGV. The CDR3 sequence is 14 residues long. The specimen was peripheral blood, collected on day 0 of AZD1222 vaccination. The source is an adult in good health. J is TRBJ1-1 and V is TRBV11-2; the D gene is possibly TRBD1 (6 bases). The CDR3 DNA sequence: TGTGCCAGCAGCCCCATCAGGGGGAACACTGAAGCTTTCTTT. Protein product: CASSPIRGNTEAFF.